What follows is one T cell receptor (beta chain) and its context. No antigen is known for it. No clone much larger than this one lies a single base away; base qualities are absent. These data are taken from a study of OX40 agonist ivuxolimab in advanced cancers. As for the study more broadly: Ivuxolimab, which targeted the costimulatory receptor OX40 (CD134), was an agonistic, fully human IgG2 monoclonal antibody. Intravenous ivuxolimab was administered to patients every 2 weeks at six dose levels: 0.01, 0.1, 0.3, 1.5, 3 and 10 mg/kg. Of the approximately 54 patients in dose escalation, around 20 had hepatocellular carcinoma, some 15 had melanoma, 9 had renal cell carcinoma and 9 had head and neck cancer. In the dose-escalation cohort, roughly 80% of patients were male, and the mean age was approximately 55 years, with a range of about 23 to 80. Patients were allowed to have had prior anti-PD-1, anti-PD-L1 or anti-CTLA-4 therapy, and 30% to 40% of the dose-escalation patients had previously received checkpoint inhibitors. Partial responses occurred in three dose-escalation patients: two with cutaneous melanoma and one with hepatocellular carcinoma. Peripheral TCRbeta sequencing was intended to test whether TCR sequence diversity was altered and clonal T-cell expansion was caused by ivuxolimab. The paper covers the monotherapy dose-escalation part of the phase I ivuxolimab trial, which included N of about 51 patients. Results and caveats for the whole study, not just this receptor: The antigen specificity of the clonally expanded peripheral T cells was not determined. At doses of 0.1 to 3.0 mg/kg, clonal expansion of both CD4+ and CD8+ blood T cells was observed from baseline to week 6. Low levels of normalized T-cell clonal expansion were also shown by some nonresponding patients. After ivuxolimab, expanded clones were on average more numerous among CD8+ T cells than among CD4+ T cells. In the 0.1-3.0 mg/kg groups, partial responders had among the lowest normalized peripheral clonal expansion, particularly in CD8+ T cells.

For sequencing of the TCRbeta CDR3 region, genomic DNA was extracted from the sorted cells. TCRbeta CDR3 regions were sequenced using the immunoSEQ Assay. Sourced from immuneACCESS, this table was stored by TCRdb with only in-frame sequences that have V and J called. A share of the clones is absent; for the studies checked, an unresolved V gene accounts for under half, and the remainder has no known explanation. Within this sample are about 60,000 clones, with more than 70% of them counted one time only. 0.85% to 1% of the sample comes from the top ten. Patients with a history of autoimmune disease or receiving systemic immunosuppression were excluded from the trial. Peripheral blood for TCR sequencing was collected from all dose cohorts at baseline, on cycle 4 day 1, and on cycle 7 day 1. The samples were drawn from a first-in-human, open-label, multicenter phase I dose-escalation trial of ivuxolimab. Adults with locally advanced or metastatic melanoma, renal cell carcinoma, hepatocellular carcinoma or head and neck squamous cell carcinoma were enrolled in the trial. Before TCR sequencing, CD4+ and CD8+ T cells were separately sorted from peripheral blood.

The germline V and J ends show losses of 6 bases and 8 bases respectively, and no gene match explains 10 bases of the junction. Including the terminal cysteine and phenylalanine, the CDR3 comprises 15 residues. This entry keeps only the CDR3 DNA: 45 bases, framed from base 1. CDR1 and CDR2 were assigned from the germline V gene as MDHEN and SYDVKM. The source of this sequence is an adult with an advanced solid tumor such as melanoma, head and neck, liver or kidney cancer. The chain joins TRBV28 to TRBJ1-6; the junction holds 7 bases that match TRBD1. The material was CD4+ or CD8+ T cells sorted from blood, obtained in a trial of the OX40 agonist ivuxolimab. CDR3 loop: CASSQGGSRDSPLHF. Read as DNA, the sequence is TGTGCCAGCAGCCAGGGGGGGAGCCGGGATTCACCCCTCCACTTT.